Each of the 25 T cell receptor beta chains below was sequenced from the same sample in a study of cytomegalovirus exposure and HLA in healthy donors. The primer mix had 60 Vbeta and 13 Jbeta primers. Sequencing used immunoSEQ multiplex PCR; TCRdb keeps in-frame clones, though not all of them. The table has about 130,000 clones, just under 90% seen once. Specimen: PBMCs. These receptors were taken from a woman aged 25 to 39 in good health and CMV-seronegative.

The V and J genes are TRBV28 and TRBJ2-5, with 7 bases identical to TRBD2. CDR3 length: 15 residues. CDR1 MDHEN and CDR2 SYDVKM come from the germline V gene. Trimming removed 4 bases from V and 2 bases from J; junction bases left unmatched: 7. The CDR3 nucleotides are TGTGCCAGCAGTTCCGTCGGGACTACTCAAGAGACCCAGTACTTC. Its translation: CASSSVGTTQETQYF.

This clone was seen a single time. This chain connects TRBV27 to TRBJ2-7, with D uncertain. V lost 5 bases and J lost 1, with 12 bases in between. The CDR3 covers 14 residues. Germline lookup yields CDR1 MNHEY and CDR2 SMNVEV (reference sequence). The CDR3, as DNA: TGTGCCAGCAGTCCTCTAATTGGTTCCTACGAGCAGTACTTC. This sequence encodes CASSPLIGSYEQYF.

The chain is built from TRBV28 and TRBJ1-4; D gene unclear. Trimming took off 4 bases at V and 2 bases at J, with 8 bases between the two ends. The CDR3 length is 14 residues. CDR1 is MDHEN, CDR2 SYDVKM, per germline. The CDR3 here is CASSSGSTNEKLFF. As DNA, the CDR3 is TGTGCCAGCAGTTCGGGATCTACTAATGAAAAACTGTTTTTT.

The rearrangement uses TRBV19 and TRBJ1-4; D is uncertain. The CDR3 runs to 12 residues. CDR1 is LNHDA, CDR2 SQIVND, per germline (reference sequence). V lost 2 bases, J lost 10 bases, and 8 bases lay in between. The CDR3 sequence: CASSITAGKLFF. Here the CDR3 DNA reads TGTGCCAGTAGTATAACAGCCGGAAAACTGTTTTTT.

V and J are TRBV25-1 and TRBJ2-7, with 7 nucleotides matching TRBD2. From germline, CDR1 is MGHDK and CDR2 SYGVNS. This CDR3 is built from 15 residues. With 3 bases clipped from V and 2 bases from J, the junction kept 7 bases outside the gene matches. In DNA, the CDR3 is TGTGCCAGCAGTGACCCCAACGGGGGGACCTACGAGCAGTACTTC. Translated, it gives CASSDPNGGTYEQYF.

The V and J genes are TRBV28 and TRBJ2-7, with TRBD1 identical over 7 bases. Germline loops: CDR1 MDHEN, CDR2 SYDVKM. This CDR3 spans 15 amino acids. The V segment lost 0 bases and the J segment 3 bases; nucleotides outside the gene matches: 5. The CDR3 DNA sequence: TGTGCCAGCAGTTTATGGGACAGGTTTGGCTACGAGCAGTACTTC. Translation gives CASSLWDRFGYEQYF.

In regard to this clone: Sequence at one end of the junction differs from germline and may be a read error. The chain links TRBV7-3 to TRBJ1-1; 11 nucleotides agree with TRBD1. The length of the CDR3 is 15 residues. Germline V CDR1 and CDR2: SGHTA, FQGTGA. The CDR3 protein is CASSKNGDRGSVALF. The DNA of the CDR3 is TGTGCCAGCAGTAAAAACGGGGACAGGGGGTCGGTAGCTCTCTTT.

The chain employs TRBV19 and TRBJ1-4; D is undetermined. The V gene's germline CDR1 is LNHDA and CDR2 SQIVND (reference sequence). V was cut by 2 bases and J by 2 bases, with 9 bases left in between. The CDR3 contains 15 residues. The CDR3 coding sequence is TGTGCCAGTAGTATATTCATACAGACTAATGAAAAACTGTTTTTT. Translating it yields CASSIFIQTNEKLFF.

The chain has TRBV28 and TRBJ2-7; TRBD2 agrees at 9 bases. CDR1 is MDHEN and CDR2 is SYDVKM in the germline V gene. The CDR3 extends over 15 amino acids. The V gene end was trimmed by 2 bases and the J gene end by 4 bases; junction bases not matched to a gene: 6. In DNA, the CDR3 is TGTGCCAGCAGTTTAAGCCCTAGCGGGGCGTACGAGCAGTACTTC. It specifies CASSLSPSGAYEQYF.

The chain carries TRBV18 and TRBJ1-2, with 7 bases identical to TRBD1. V shed 0 bases and J 4 bases; nucleotides not matched to a gene: 5. CDR1 and CDR2 (germline): KGHSH, LQKENI. The CDR3 is made up of 15 amino acids. The CDR3 loop is CASSPPVNRGYGYTF. The CDR3 DNA is TGTGCCAGCTCACCACCGGTAAACAGGGGCTATGGCTACACCTTC. Looking up the rest from reference TRBV18 and TRBJ1-2 gives the full variable domain: NAGVMQNPRHLVRRRGQEARLRCSPMKGHSHVYWYRQLPEEGLKFMVYLQKENIIDESGMPKERFSAEFPKEGPSILRIQQVVRGDSAAYFCASSPPVNRGYGYTFGSGTRLTVV.

This sequence joins TRBV13 and TRBJ2-3, with D possibly TRBD2 on 6 matching bases. The germline V gene encodes CDR1 PRHDT and CDR2 FYEKMQ (reference sequence). This CDR3 has 12 amino acids. Trimming took 5 bases from V and 7 from J, leaving 10 bases between them. CDR3 sequence (DNA): TGTGCCAGCAGCGGGAGGCTGAATACGCAGTATTTT. Translated: CASSGRLNTQYF.

This chain joins TRBV19 and TRBJ2-6, with D uncertain. Germline assignment: CDR1 LNHDA and CDR2 SQIVND (reference sequence). The CDR3 is 12 amino acids. V was clipped by 1 base and J by 9 bases, with 4 bases between them. The CDR3 DNA sequence: TGTGCCAGTAGTATAGGAGGCAACGTCCTGACTTTC. Translating gives CASSIGGNVLTF.

Note on this clone: Other DNA sequences within the sample encode an identical CDR3. V is TRBV9 and J is TRBJ2-5; D remains unclear. The CDR3 consists of 14 residues. Trimming removed 0 bases from V and 5 bases from J, with 11 bases in between. The germline V gene encodes CDR1 SGDLS and CDR2 YYNGEE. The CDR3 spells CASSVVGSGETQYF. The CDR3 DNA reads as TGTGCCAGCAGCGTAGTCGGGTCTGGGGAGACCCAGTACTTC.

The chain couples TRBV10-3 to TRBJ2-7; 9 bases match TRBD2. The CDR3 spans 18 residues. V was pared by 10 bases and J by 2 bases, with 21 bases of the junction left unmatched. Germline assignment: CDR1 ENHRY and CDR2 SYGVKD. CDR3 protein: CATSSPGLAGKSTYEQYF. DNA of the CDR3: TGTGCCACCAGCTCCCCGGGACTAGCAGGGAAGTCCACCTACGAGCAGTACTTC.

The rearrangement joins TRBV5-5 to TRBJ2-4; 12 bases agree with TRBD1. CDR1 is SGHKS and CDR2 is YYEKEE in the germline V gene (reference sequence). V was pared by 2 bases and J by 6 bases, with 3 bases of the junction left unmatched. This CDR3 has 15 amino acids. The CDR3 spells CASSFAGQGANIQYF. In DNA, the CDR3 is TGTGCCAGCAGCTTCGCGGGACAGGGGGCAAACATTCAGTACTTC.

The gene calls are TRBV5-1 and TRBJ2-5; D is perhaps TRBD2 (7 bases). This CDR3 spans 15 amino acids. The germline gives CDR1 SGHRS, CDR2 YFSETQ. V lost 4 bases and J lost 2, with 15 bases in between. The CDR3 coding sequence is TGCGCCAGCAGCCCGGGGGCTAGCGGACAAGAGACCCAGTACTTC. Its translation is CASSPGASGQETQYF.

This clone was observed a handful of times. The chain is built from TRBV30 and TRBJ2-2; no reliable D call. CDR3 size: 13 residues. Per the germline V gene, CDR1 is GTSNPN and CDR2 is SVGIG (reference sequence). The V end was cut by 0 bases, the J end by 4 bases, with 6 bases between. The CDR3 loop reads CAWSVQVTGELFF. Written as DNA, the CDR3 is TGTGCCTGGAGTGTGCAGGTCACCGGGGAGCTGTTTTTT.

This sequence joins TRBV2 and TRBJ1-6, with no clear D. V was cut by 3 bases and J by 7 bases, with 7 bases left in between. The germline V gene has CDR1 SNHLY and CDR2 FYNNEI. The CDR3 sequence is 13 residues long. The CDR3 DNA follows: TGTGCCAGCAGTGAGGCGGAAAATTCACCCCTCCACTTT. Translated: CASSEAENSPLHF.

This clone showed up just once. The genes are TRBV7-9 and TRBJ2-3, with no clear D. V was trimmed by 1 base and J by 5 bases, leaving 7 bases between them. The CDR3 sequence is 13 residues long. Germline assignment: CDR1 SEHNR and CDR2 FQNEAQ (reference sequence). The DNA of the CDR3 is TGTGCCAGCAGCTTAGGCAGTCAAGATACGCAGTATTTT. The encoded protein is CASSLGSQDTQYF. The variable domain in full, with the rest retrieved from reference TRBV7-9 and TRBJ2-3, is DTGVSQNPRHKITKRGQNVTFRCDPISEHNRLYWYRQTLGQGPEFLTYFQNEAQLEKSRLLSDRFSAERPKGSFSTLEIQRTEQGDSAMYLCASSLGSQDTQYFGPGTRLTVL.

The CDR3 sequence is CATSKRQYNEKLFF. The CDR3, as DNA: TGTGCCACCAGCAAAAGACAGTATAATGAAAAACTGTTTTTT. The V gene is TRBV15, the J gene TRBJ1-4; tentatively, D is TRBD1 (5 bases). The CDR3 totals 14 residues. Germline values: CDR1 LNHNV, CDR2 YYDKDF (reference sequence). With 4 bases removed from V and 4 bases from J, the gap between germline ends came to 10 bases.

The chain couples TRBV4-3 to TRBJ2-5, with 11 nucleotides matching TRBD2. Trimming cost V 1 base and J 1 base; bases outside gene matches: 5. The length of the CDR3 is 17 residues. CDR1 is LGHNA, CDR2 YSLEER, per germline. The CDR3 bases are TGCGCCAGCAGCCAAGGCCTCGGGACTAGCGGCCAAGAGACCCAGTACTTC. Protein: CASSQGLGTSGQETQYF.

V and J are TRBV7-3 and TRBJ2-2; D may be TRBD2 (6 bases). Germline CDR1 and CDR2: SGHTA and FQGTGA. V was trimmed by 5 bases and J by 2 bases, leaving 12 bases between them. The CDR3 covers 15 residues. CDR3: CASSLLEGNTGELFF. In DNA form, the CDR3 reads TGTGCCAGCAGCCTCCTGGAGGGTAACACCGGGGAGCTGTTTTTT.

This chain uses TRBV5-1 with TRBJ2-4; tentatively, D is TRBD2 (5 bases). V was pared by 4 bases and J by 9 bases, with 17 bases between. The CDR3 runs to 14 residues. CDR1 and CDR2 (germline): SGHRS, YFSETQ. CDR3 residues: CASSPTRSVGIQYF. The CDR3 DNA reads as TGCGCCAGCAGCCCTACTAGATCTGTCGGCATTCAGTACTTC.

This chain uses TRBV5-8 with TRBJ1-4; possible D gene TRBD1, 5 bases. V was shortened by 3 bases and J by 3 bases, with 9 bases between the two germline ends. The CDR3 extends over 14 amino acids. Per the germline V gene, CDR1 is SGHTS and CDR2 is YDEGEE. CDR3 region: CASSSDTPNEKLFF. CDR3 nucleotide sequence: TGTGCCAGCAGCTCGGACACGCCTAATGAAAAACTGTTTTTT.

This chain uses TRBV5-1 with TRBJ1-4; 7 positions agree with TRBD1. CDR3 length: 13 amino acids. V was pared by 7 bases and J by 7 bases, with 7 bases of the junction left unmatched. CDR1 and CDR2 (germline): SGHRS, YFSETQ. CDR3: CASAQGSGEKLFF. As DNA, the CDR3 is TGCGCCAGCGCACAGGGGAGCGGTGAAAAACTGTTTTTT.